The present T cell receptor (beta chain) was sequenced within a study of beta chain features in type 1 diabetes. Across the whole study: Sorted cell examination encompassed approximately 98,000,000 cells across all samples.

Findings of the study overall: For patients, the naive, central memory and Treg TCRB repertoires appeared more alike than for healthy donors. HLA influence on TCRB rearrangement stayed unresolved here.

This clone was detected a few times. Its target is not known. Germline-derived CDR1 and CDR2 are SGHVS and FQNEAQ. The CDR3 consists of 14 residues. The V gene lost 1 base and the J gene lost 4 bases, with 10 bases spanning the gap. Of the isolated RNA, all was reverse transcribed, and so the sequenced material was expressed TCRB transcripts. The data were produced by immunoSEQ multiplex PCR, yet TCRdb's version contains in-frame clones alone and is incomplete. Of around 450,000 clones detected, about an eighth appear once; the ten largest clones hold over 0.04%. The sequenced sample was naive CD4+ T cells from blood. This sequence joins TRBV7-8 and TRBJ1-2, with D tentatively TRBD1 (5 bases). This clonotype was sampled from a woman between 18 and 29 years old in good health. The CDR3 spells CASSLDPGGYGYTF. The DNA for the CDR3 is TGTGCCAGCAGCTTAGATCCGGGGGGCTATGGCTACACCTTC.